These 14 T cell receptor beta chains were all obtained from the same sample, sequenced in a study of identical twins. TCRdb reprocessed the 5' RACE reads with MiXCR, giving one entry per CDR3 protein. Seen here are roughly 200,000 distinct CDR3 sequences, less than 8% observed once, and the top ten hold more than 1.5%. This same sample was also part of a study on yellow fever vaccine responses in identical twins.

Material for sequencing was memory (CD45RO+) T cells sorted from blood. The receptors derive from a woman under 30 in good health.

This chain uses TRBV10-3 with TRBJ2-5; 8 nucleotides agree with TRBD1. The junction had 7 bases not matched to a gene; V was cut back by 4 bases and J by 3 bases. CDR1 and CDR2 from the germline V gene are ENHRY and SYGVKD. This CDR3 comprises 15 residues. The CDR3 nucleotides are TGTGCCATCAGTGCCCCGCCGGACAGGGAAGAGACCCAGTACTTC. Encoded protein: CAISAPPDREETQYF.

This clonotype was seen repeatedly, ten times or more. The chain uses TRBV6-2 or TRBV6-3 and TRBJ1-5; 8 bases fit TRBD1. Looked up from germline, CDR1 is MNHEY and CDR2 is SVGEGT. CDR3 length: 13 residues. The trim removed 5 bases at V and 5 bases at J, leaving 2 bases unmatched. DNA of the CDR3: TGTGCCAGCAGTGACAGGGGATATCAGCCCCAGCATTTT. Encoded protein: CASSDRGYQPQHF.

This clonotype was detected many times. The chain recombines TRBV11-2 with TRBJ1-1; 8 nucleotides line up with TRBD1. Trimming cost V 2 bases and J 0 bases; bases outside gene matches: 5. Germline assignment: CDR1 SGHAT and CDR2 FQNNGV. The CDR3 totals 16 residues. The CDR3 DNA is TGTGCCAGCAGCTTAAGGACAGGGAGATTGAACACTGAAGCTTTCTTT. Its protein product is CASSLRTGRLNTEAFF.

V and J are TRBV6-6 and TRBJ2-3; D is ambiguous. The germline CDR1 and CDR2 sequences are MNHNY and SVGAGI (reference sequence). Trimming cost V 6 bases and J 7 bases, with 11 bases left between them. This CDR3 contains 12 residues. The CDR3 region is CASSRPRNTQYF. The DNA for the CDR3 is TGTGCCAGCAGCAGACCACGCAATACGCAGTATTTT.

This clonotype has a count of ten or more. In DNA, the CDR3 is TGTGCCAGCAGCCAAGCTTTGGTTATATGGGACAGGACCTACAATGAGCAGTTCTTC. Translation gives CASSQALVIWDRTYNEQFF. The chain has TRBV4-2 and TRBJ2-1, with 8 bases lining up with TRBD1. V lost 1 base to trimming and J lost 2 bases; unmatched junction nucleotides: 13. The V gene's germline CDR1 is LGHNA and CDR2 YNFKEQ. The CDR3 covers 19 residues.

The chain uses TRBV7-2 and TRBJ2-7; either TRBD1 or TRBD2 may fit D (5 bases each). Germline loops: CDR1 SGHTA, CDR2 FQGNSA. The CDR3 is 15 residues long. The ends were cut back, 5 bases at V and 6 bases at J, with 20 bases in the middle. The CDR3 coding sequence is TGTGCCAGCAGCCCCCTTGAGGGGCGGTTTAGCGAGCAGTACTTC. Translation gives CASSPLEGRFSEQYF.

This clonotype was seen repeatedly, ten times or more. The V gene is TRBV13, the J gene TRBJ1-1; TRBD1 aligns across 7 bases. Germline assignment: CDR1 PRHDT and CDR2 FYEKMQ (reference sequence). This CDR3 comprises 12 residues. With V trimmed by 5 bases and J by 7 bases, 4 bases remained unmatched. This chain's CDR3 is CASSRGQLEAFF. CDR3 bases: TGTGCCAGCAGCCGGGGACAGCTTGAAGCTTTCTTT.

This clonotype was seen a few times. The CDR3 region is CASSWDRGRNGELFF. CDR3 nucleotides: TGTGCCAGCAGTTGGGACAGGGGGCGTAACGGGGAGCTGTTTTTT. The genes are TRBV27 and TRBJ2-2, with 12 bases fitting TRBD1. Germline assignment: CDR1 MNHEY and CDR2 SMNVEV (reference sequence). The V gene end was trimmed by 4 bases and the J gene end by 7 bases; junction bases not matched to a gene: 4. There are 15 residues in the CDR3.

This clonotype has more than one count but fewer than ten. The V and J genes are TRBV6-2 or TRBV6-3 and TRBJ1-4; no definite D call. Germline CDR1 and CDR2: MNHEY and SVGEGT. V lost 3 bases, J lost 0 bases, and 11 bases lay in between. This CDR3 has 16 residues. In nucleotides, the CDR3 is TGTGCCAGCAGTTATATAAAGGCTCCAACTAATGAAAAACTGTTTTTT. Protein product: CASSYIKAPTNEKLFF.

CDR3 nucleotides: TGTGCCAGCAGCGCAAATGACAGGCCATCCTACGAGCAGTACTTC. It encodes CASSANDRPSYEQYF. J is TRBJ2-7 and V is TRBV5-4; possible D gene TRBD1, 6 bases. The CDR3 runs 15 residues. Germline V lookup: CDR1 SGHNT, CDR2 YYREEE (reference sequence). V was pared by 4 bases and J by 1 base, with 15 bases between.

This clonotype was picked up a small number of times. The rearrangement links TRBV5-4 to TRBJ2-7; 12 bases agree with TRBD2. From germline, CDR1 is SGHNT and CDR2 YYREEE (reference sequence). The CDR3 consists of 21 residues. The trim removed 0 bases at V and 0 bases at J, leaving 16 bases unmatched. CDR3 sequence reads: CASSLALNPGTSGWSSYEQYF. The CDR3 DNA reads as TGTGCCAGCAGCTTGGCCCTAAATCCCGGGACTAGCGGGTGGAGCTCCTACGAGCAGTACTTC. The full variable domain, with the rest looked up from reference TRBV5-4 and TRBJ2-7, is ETGVTQSPTHLIKTRGQQVTLRCSSQSGHNTVSWYQQALGQGPQFIFQYYREEENGRGNFPPRFSGLQFPNYSSELNVNALELDDSALYLCASSLALNPGTSGWSSYEQYFGPGTRLTVT.

V usage is TRBV29-1 and J usage is TRBJ2-3; D is undetermined. The CDR3 sequence is 13 residues long. Trimming pared 3 bases from V and 3 bases from J, leaving 10 bases between. Germline-derived CDR1 and CDR2 are SQVTM and ANQGSEA. This CDR3 is CSVENLGTDTQYF. In DNA form, the CDR3 reads TGCAGCGTTGAGAACTTGGGGACAGATACGCAGTATTTT.

The rearrangement uses TRBV6-1 and TRBJ2-5, with TRBD2 matching 10 bases. The trim removed 6 bases at V and 5 bases at J, leaving 6 bases unmatched. The V gene's germline CDR1 is MNHNS and CDR2 SASEGT. The CDR3 loop spans 14 amino acids. CDR3 DNA sequence: TGTGCCAGCAGCCCTAGCGGGGGAAGGGAGACCCAGTACTTC. Amino acid sequence: CASSPSGGRETQYF.

The V and J genes are TRBV20-1 and TRBJ2-1; TRBD2 matches at 11 bases. Per germline, CDR1 DFQATT and CDR2 SNEGSKA (reference sequence). V lost 2 bases, J lost 0 bases, and 6 bases stayed unmatched. CDR3 length: 17 amino acids. For the CDR3, the DNA is TGCAGTGCTAGAAGACTAGCGGGGCAGAGCTCCTACAATGAGCAGTTCTTC. Its protein product is CSARRLAGQSSYNEQFF.